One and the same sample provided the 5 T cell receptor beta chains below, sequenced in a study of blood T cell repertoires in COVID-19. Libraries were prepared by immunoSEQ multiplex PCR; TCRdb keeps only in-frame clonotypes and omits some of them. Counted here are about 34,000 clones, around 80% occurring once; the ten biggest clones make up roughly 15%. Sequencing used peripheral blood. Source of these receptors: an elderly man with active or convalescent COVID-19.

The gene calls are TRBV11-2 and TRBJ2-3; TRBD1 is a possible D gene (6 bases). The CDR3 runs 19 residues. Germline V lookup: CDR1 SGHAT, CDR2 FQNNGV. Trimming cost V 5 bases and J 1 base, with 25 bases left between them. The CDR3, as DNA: TGTGCCAGCAGCCACTTAGACGTCTTTGCAGGGGTCCGCACAGATACGCAGTATTTT. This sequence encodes CASSHLDVFAGVRTDTQYF.

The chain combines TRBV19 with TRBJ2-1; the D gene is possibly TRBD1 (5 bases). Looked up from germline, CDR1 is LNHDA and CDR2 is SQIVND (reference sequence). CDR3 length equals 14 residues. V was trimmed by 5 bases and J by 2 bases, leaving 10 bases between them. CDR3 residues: CASSWGRAYNEQFF. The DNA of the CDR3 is TGTGCCAGTAGTTGGGGCAGGGCCTACAATGAGCAGTTCTTC.

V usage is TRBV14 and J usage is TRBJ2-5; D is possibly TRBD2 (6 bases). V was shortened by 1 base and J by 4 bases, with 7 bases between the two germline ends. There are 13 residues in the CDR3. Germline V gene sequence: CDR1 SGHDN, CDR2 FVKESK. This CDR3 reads CASSQGRGETQYF. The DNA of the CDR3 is TGTGCCAGCAGCCAAGGGAGGGGAGAGACCCAGTACTTC.

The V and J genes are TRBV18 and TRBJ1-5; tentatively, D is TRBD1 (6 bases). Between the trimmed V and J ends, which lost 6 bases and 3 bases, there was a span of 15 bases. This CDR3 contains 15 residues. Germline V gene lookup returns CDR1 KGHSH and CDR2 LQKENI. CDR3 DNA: TGTGCCAGCTCCCACGAAACAGGGTACAATCAGCCCCAGCATTTT. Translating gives CASSHETGYNQPQHF.

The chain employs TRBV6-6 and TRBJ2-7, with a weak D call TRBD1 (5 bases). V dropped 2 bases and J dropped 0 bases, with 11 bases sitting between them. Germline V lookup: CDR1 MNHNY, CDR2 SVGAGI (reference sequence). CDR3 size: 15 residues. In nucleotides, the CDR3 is TGTGCCAGCAGTTACCCCCGGACATACTCCTACGAGCAGTACTTC. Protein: CASSYPRTYSYEQYF.